These 27 T cell receptor beta chains came from one sample sequenced in a study of blood T cell repertoires in COVID-19. Measured with immunoSEQ multiplex PCR; TCRdb has only the in-frame clones, and not every one. The profile shows 79,000 or so clones, more than 75% of them singletons. Sequencing was carried out using peripheral blood. The receptors derive from a human donor in a cohort sampled during active COVID-19.

V and J are TRBV2 and TRBJ2-1, with 7 bases aligning to TRBD2. Germline-derived CDR1 and CDR2 are SNHLY and FYNNEI. Germline trimming cut 2 bases from V and 14 bases from J; bases unmatched to any gene: 9. The CDR3 totals 13 residues. The CDR3 DNA reads TGTGCCAGCAGTGAAAGGGAACGGGACTACGAGTTCTTC. It is translated as CASSERERDYEFF.

The genes are TRBV7-9 and TRBJ1-2; D is unresolved. V shed 8 bases and J shed 5 bases, with 12 bases lying between them. CDR1 SEHNR and CDR2 FQNEAQ come from the germline V gene (reference sequence). The CDR3 has 12 amino acids. The CDR3 sequence is CASPGGPYGYTF. The DNA for the CDR3 is TGTGCCAGCCCGGGAGGTCCATATGGCTACACCTTC.

The genes are TRBV6-6 and TRBJ1-1; 7 bases agree with TRBD1. This CDR3 has 16 residues. Germline assignment: CDR1 MNHNY and CDR2 SVGAGI (reference sequence). V shed 0 bases, J shed 7 bases, and the junction held 11 bases outside the gene matches. CDR3: CASSYSQGEGRVEAFF. The DNA of the CDR3 is TGTGCCAGCAGTTACTCCCAGGGGGAAGGTCGTGTTGAAGCTTTCTTT.

CDR3: CASSPTKVAETEEQYF. The CDR3 bases are TGTGCCAGCAGTCCAACAAAAGTAGCGGAGACCGAGGAGCAGTACTTC. This chain joins TRBV27 and TRBJ2-7, with D perhaps matching TRBD2 (6 bases). This CDR3 is 16 amino acids long. The V end was cut by 5 bases, the J end by 7 bases, with 24 bases between. Germline lookup yields CDR1 MNHEY and CDR2 SMNVEV (reference sequence).

The CDR3 is CASSSTPQDTQYF. Here the CDR3 DNA reads TGTGCCAGCAGTTCAACCCCCCAGGATACGCAGTATTTT. The chain couples TRBV9 to TRBJ2-3; D not certain. Germline assignment: CDR1 SGDLS and CDR2 YYNGEE. V was clipped by 5 bases and J by 6 bases, with 13 bases between them. The CDR3 has 13 amino acids.

The chain joins TRBV2 to TRBJ2-3; 7 bases map to TRBD1. The germline V gene has CDR1 SNHLY and CDR2 FYNNEI. The CDR3 totals 12 residues. V lost 7 bases and J lost 7; bases outside the gene matches: 5. The CDR3 loop is CASTQQGYTQYF. CDR3 coding DNA: TGTGCCAGCACCCAACAGGGGTATACGCAGTATTTT.

This chain uses TRBV18 with TRBJ2-1, with 9 positions matching TRBD1. With V trimmed by 6 bases and J by 4 bases, 7 bases remained unmatched. Germline CDR1 reads KGHSH; CDR2 reads LQKENI. This CDR3 comprises 15 residues. CDR3 region: CASSRRDRDYNEQFF. Here the CDR3 DNA reads TGTGCCAGCTCCCGAAGGGACAGGGATTACAATGAGCAGTTCTTC.

CDR3 amino acids: CASSDLAGVGEQYF. CDR3 coding DNA: TGCGCCAGCAGTGACTTAGCGGGAGTCGGCGAGCAGTACTTC. This chain joins TRBV10-1 and TRBJ2-7; the match to TRBD2 covers 9 bases. Trimming removed 3 bases from V and 6 bases from J; junction bases left unmatched: 6. Germline V gene data show CDR1 as WNHNN and CDR2 as SYGVQD (reference sequence). CDR3 length: 14 residues.

The chain is built from TRBV7-2 and TRBJ1-4, with 8 bases aligning to TRBD1. The CDR3 totals 13 residues. The V gene end was trimmed by 6 bases and the J gene end by 6 bases; junction bases not matched to a gene: 3. Germline V gives CDR1 SGHTA, CDR2 FQGNSA. The CDR3 bases are TGTGCCAGCAGTGGACAGGGTTATGAAAAACTGTTTTTT. Translating it yields CASSGQGYEKLFF.

The V call is TRBV19, the J call TRBJ2-7, with 9 positions matching TRBD1. The length of the CDR3 is 13 residues. Germline V gene data show CDR1 as LNHDA and CDR2 as SQIVND (reference sequence). V was clipped by 7 bases and J by 6 bases; unmatched bases: 7. The CDR3 coding sequence is TGTGCCAGTACTGGGACAGGGTCTAGCGAGCAGTACTTC. Translated, it gives CASTGTGSSEQYF.

The chain links TRBV19 to TRBJ1-1; D perhaps matches TRBD1 (5 bases). CDR1 and CDR2 from the germline V gene are LNHDA and SQIVND (reference sequence). Trimming shortened V by 5 bases and J by 4 bases, and 14 bases separated the two germline ends. This CDR3 is built from 14 residues. The CDR3 region is CASSFGGRITEAFF. The CDR3 region has the DNA TGTGCCAGTAGTTTCGGGGGGAGGATCACTGAAGCTTTCTTT.

The rearrangement uses TRBV27 and TRBJ2-1; 13 bases match TRBD2. Germline V gene data show CDR1 as MNHEY and CDR2 as SMNVEV (reference sequence). The CDR3 loop spans 17 amino acids. The J segment lost 0 bases and the V segment lost 5 bases, leaving 4 bases of the junction unmatched. As DNA, the CDR3 is TGTGCCAGCAGTCCCACTAGCGGGAGGGCCTCCTACAATGAGCAGTTCTTC. Translation gives CASSPTSGRASYNEQFF.

V gene TRBV7-6 combines with J gene TRBJ2-7; 7 nucleotides line up with TRBD2. This CDR3 comprises 18 residues. Trimming cost V 6 bases and J 2 bases; bases outside gene matches: 19. Germline CDR1 reads SGHVS; CDR2 reads FNYEAQ. DNA for the CDR3: TGTGCCAGCAGTCCTACCCCATACACGACTAGCCTAACCTACGAGCAGTACTTC. Its translation: CASSPTPYTTSLTYEQYF. The full variable domain, completed using reference TRBV7-6 and TRBJ2-7, is GAGVSQSPRYKVTKRGQDVALRCDPISGHVSLYWYRQALGQGPEFLTYFNYEAQQDKSGLPNDRFSAERPEGSISTLTIQRTEQRDSAMYRCASSPTPYTTSLTYEQYFGPGTRLTVT.

The chain combines TRBV7-8 with TRBJ2-3, with a tentative D call TRBD1 (5 bases). Germline CDR1 reads SGHVS; CDR2 reads FQNEAQ. Trimming cost V 2 bases and J 0 bases, with 6 bases left between them. The CDR3 contains 14 residues. CDR3 in amino acids: CASSLRQSTDTQYF. The CDR3 DNA sequence: TGTGCCAGCAGCTTAAGACAGAGCACAGATACGCAGTATTTT.

The chain couples TRBV5-4 to TRBJ1-1, with D perhaps matching TRBD1 (6 bases). Between the trimmed V and J ends, which lost 0 bases and 8 bases, there was a span of 11 bases. Per the germline V gene, CDR1 is SGHNT and CDR2 is YYREEE (reference sequence). The CDR3 length is 13 residues. CDR3: CASSLGPGEEAFF. In DNA, the CDR3 is TGTGCCAGCAGCTTGGGTCCAGGGGAAGAAGCTTTCTTT.

The CDR3: CSARQNTEAFF. Written as DNA, the CDR3 is TGCAGTGCTAGACAGAACACTGAAGCTTTCTTT. The chain joins TRBV20-1 to TRBJ1-1; D is unresolved. Trimming stripped 2 bases from V and 1 base from J, with 2 bases between. Germline CDR1 and CDR2: DFQATT and SNEGSKA (reference sequence). The CDR3 runs 11 residues.

The chain combines TRBV4-2 with TRBJ2-3, with TRBD1 as a possible D gene (9 bases). V was shortened by 0 bases and J by 2 bases, with 24 bases between the two germline ends. There are 20 residues in the CDR3. Germline V gene data show CDR1 as LGHNA and CDR2 as YNFKEQ. CDR3 sequence reads: CASSQEMGQGEGLDTDTQYF. The CDR3 DNA is TGTGCCAGCAGCCAAGAAATGGGACAGGGCGAGGGACTAGACACAGATACGCAGTATTTT.

This rearrangement joins TRBV28 to TRBJ2-7, with D possibly matching TRBD2 (6 bases). CDR1 and CDR2 from the germline V gene are MDHEN and SYDVKM. Trimming shortened V by 2 bases and J by 7 bases, and 15 bases separated the two germline ends. The CDR3 has 14 residues. The CDR3: CASSLGGDWKEQYF. The CDR3 DNA follows: TGTGCCAGCAGTTTAGGAGGGGACTGGAAGGAGCAGTACTTC.

The chain recombines TRBV7-6 with TRBJ2-7, with D tentatively TRBD1 (6 bases). The CDR3 sequence is 14 residues long. Germline-derived CDR1 and CDR2 are SGHVS and FNYEAQ. The V end was cut by 8 bases, the J end by 5 bases, with 19 bases between. CDR3 in amino acids: CASAREQGAHEQYF. The CDR3 region has the DNA TGTGCCAGCGCGAGAGAACAGGGAGCCCACGAGCAGTACTTC.

The chain joins TRBV30 to TRBJ2-7, with no clear D. Trimming stripped 1 base from V and 3 bases from J, with 10 bases between. The CDR3 runs to 13 residues. The germline V gene has CDR1 GTSNPN and CDR2 SVGIG (reference sequence). This chain's CDR3 is CAWSEREDYEQYF. The CDR3 coding sequence is TGTGCCTGGAGTGAACGAGAGGACTACGAGCAGTACTTC.

The chain has TRBV10-1 and TRBJ2-3, with no clear D. With 4 bases removed from V and 3 bases from J, the gap between germline ends came to 11 bases. CDR1 WNHNN and CDR2 SYGVQD come from the germline V gene (reference sequence). This CDR3 is built from 14 residues. The CDR3: CASSVNLVTDTQYF. The CDR3 DNA sequence: TGCGCCAGCAGTGTCAACCTAGTTACAGATACGCAGTATTTT.

The rearrangement links TRBV14 to TRBJ2-2, with 14 bases aligning to TRBD2. The J segment lost 6 bases and the V segment lost 4 bases, leaving 7 bases of the junction unmatched. The CDR3 has 17 amino acids. Germline V gene data show CDR1 as SGHDN and CDR2 as FVKESK. The CDR3 is CASSRGLAGAKSGELFF. In DNA, the CDR3 is TGTGCCAGCAGCCGGGGACTAGCGGGAGCGAAGTCCGGGGAGCTGTTTTTT.

The V and J genes are TRBV11-3 and TRBJ2-2, with a tentative D call TRBD2 (6 bases). In germline, CDR1 is SGHNT, CDR2 YENEEA. Trimming left V 3 bases short and J 3 bases short, with 11 bases between. The length of the CDR3 is 15 residues. CDR3 in DNA: TGTGCCAGCAGCTTCGGGCGGGGTTACACCGGGGAGCTGTTTTTT. This translates into CASSFGRGYTGELFF. The variable domain in full, with the rest retrieved from reference TRBV11-3 and TRBJ2-2, is EAGVVQSPRYKIIEKKQPVAFWCNPISGHNTLYWYLQNLGQGPELLIRYENEEAVDDSQLPKDRFSAERLKGVDSTLKIQPAELGDSAVYLCASSFGRGYTGELFFGEGSRLTVL.

The J gene is TRBJ2-3, the V gene TRBV28; TRBD2 matches at 8 bases. The germline V gene has CDR1 MDHEN and CDR2 SYDVKM. V shed 2 bases, J shed 3 bases, and the junction held 4 bases outside the gene matches. CDR3 length: 15 amino acids. CDR3 residues: CASSLGGTRTDTQYF. CDR3 DNA sequence: TGTGCCAGCAGTTTAGGGGGGACTAGGACAGATACGCAGTATTTT.

J is TRBJ2-1 and V is TRBV2; tentatively, D is TRBD2 (5 bases). V was cut by 4 bases and J by 6 bases, with 10 bases left in between. Germline V lookup: CDR1 SNHLY, CDR2 FYNNEI. This CDR3 contains 13 residues. This CDR3 reads CASSATRFNEQFF. CDR3 nucleotides: TGTGCCAGCAGTGCTACTAGATTCAATGAGCAGTTCTTC.

V usage is TRBV5-1 and J usage is TRBJ1-1; tentatively, D is TRBD1 (6 bases). Trimming shortened V by 3 bases and J by 1 base, and 7 bases separated the two germline ends. The CDR3 sequence is 13 residues long. Germline-derived CDR1 and CDR2 are SGHRS and YFSETQ. The CDR3 DNA sequence: TGCGCCAGCAGCTCGGGACAGAACACTGAAGCTTTCTTT. It yields the protein CASSSGQNTEAFF.

The J gene is TRBJ2-7, the V gene TRBV3-1 (or the pseudogene TRBV3-2), with 7 bases identical to TRBD1. Trimming at V came to 1 base and at J to 3 bases, leaving 6 bases not matched to a gene. This CDR3 has 15 residues. CDR1 and CDR2 (germline): LGHDT, YNNKEL (reference sequence). In DNA, the CDR3 is TGTGCCAGCAGCCAAGTACCCCAGGGGGTCTACGAGCAGTACTTC. Residues: CASSQVPQGVYEQYF.